These T cell receptor beta chains were read from a single sample in a study of TIL therapy for anti-PD-1-resistant metastatic lung cancer. Profiled with immunoSEQ multiplex PCR; TCRdb holds only in-frame clones, not every one. The profile shows over 20,000 clones, around 76% of them singletons. The sequencing here drew on blood, taken at baseline. Receptors were obtained from a person aged 25-80 years with non-small cell lung cancer. Both conserved end residues are part of each CDR3. Each record gives: clone size, J gene, V gene, D gene, CDR3 DNA, CDR3 protein. The D gene is left open where the match is weak. Where a row states a size, it is once, few, many or the class of an expanded clone; other rows omit it.

size: .; J: TRBJ2-3; V: TRBV2; D: .; DNA: TGTGCCATACAGGGTAGAGGTACAGATACGCAGTATTTT; CDR3: CAIQGRGTDTQYF
size: once; J: TRBJ2-3; V: TRBV9; D: TRBD2; DNA: TGTGCCAGCAGCGGTAGCGGGGGGGTAGATACGCAGTATTTT; CDR3: CASSGSGGVDTQYF
size: .; J: TRBJ1-1; V: TRBV13; D: .; DNA: TGTGCCAGCAGCTTAGGCCCTGAAGCTTTCTTT; CDR3: CASSLGPEAFF
size: .; J: TRBJ2-1; V: TRBV11-2; D: TRBD1; DNA: TGTGCCAGCAGCTTAGGGAGGACAGGGGGGGGCGATGAGCAGTTCTTC; CDR3: CASSLGRTGGGDEQFF
size: .; J: TRBJ2-3; V: TRBV5-1; D: .; DNA: TGCGCCAGCAGCCTCATGGGGGGGCGCGGGACAGATACGCAGTATTTT; CDR3: CASSLMGGRGTDTQYF
size: .; J: TRBJ1-2; V: TRBV27; D: TRBD1; DNA: TGTGCCAGCAGTTTAATGGGGACAGGGACCTATGGCTACACCTTC; CDR3: CASSLMGTGTYGYTF
size: once; J: TRBJ1-1; V: TRBV7-9; D: .; DNA: TGTGCCAGCAGCCGTACGACAGACGAAGCTTTCTTT; CDR3: CASSRTTDEAFF
size: .; J: TRBJ2-3; V: TRBV9; D: TRBD2; DNA: TGTGCCAGCAGCGTAGCTACGGGGGGGTTCACAGATACGCAGTATTTT; CDR3: CASSVATGGFTDTQYF
size: .; J: TRBJ2-3; V: TRBV28; D: TRBD2; DNA: TGTGCCAGCAGTTTAGGACTAGCGAAAAAGGTAGATACGCAGTATTTT; CDR3: CASSLGLAKKVDTQYF
size: .; J: TRBJ1-1; V: TRBV5-6; D: .; DNA: TGTGCCAGCAGCTTGTGGAACACTGAAGCTTTCTTT; CDR3: CASSLWNTEAFF
size: once; J: TRBJ2-1; V: TRBV6-1; D: .; DNA: TGTGCCAGCAGTGAATGGGGACTTGAAAGAGATGAGCAGTTCTTC; CDR3: CASSEWGLERDEQFF
size: .; J: TRBJ2-4; V: TRBV4-1; D: TRBD2; DNA: TGCGCCAGCAGCCAAGAGCGACTAGCGGGGTTAAAAAACATTCAGTACTTC; CDR3: CASSQERLAGLKNIQYF
size: .; J: TRBJ2-1; V: TRBV4-1; D: TRBD2; DNA: TGCGCCAGCAGCCATAGTAGCGGGGGGGCCTGGAATGAGCAGTTCTTC; CDR3: CASSHSSGGAWNEQFF
size: .; J: TRBJ2-3; V: TRBV28; D: .; DNA: TGTGCCAGCAGTTCTTACTACAGGGATTTTAGCACAGATACGCAGTATTTT; CDR3: CASSSYYRDFSTDTQYF
size: .; J: TRBJ1-3; V: TRBV6-1; D: TRBD1; DNA: TGTGCCAGTCTAAAGGGGGCCTCTGGAAACACCATATATTTT; CDR3: CASLKGASGNTIYF
size: .; J: TRBJ2-7; V: TRBV5-1; D: TRBD2; DNA: TGCGCCAGCAGCTTGGCTGGGGGAGGGTCCTACGAGCAGTACTTC; CDR3: CASSLAGGGSYEQYF
size: .; J: TRBJ2-7; V: TRBV4-3; D: .; DNA: TGCGCCAGCAGCCCCCGGGGCAGCTCCTACGAGCAGTACTTC; CDR3: CASSPRGSSYEQYF
size: .; J: TRBJ2-7; V: TRBV28; D: TRBD2; DNA: TGTGCCAGCAGTTTTACCGGGAGGGCCGACGGGGAGCAGTACTTC; CDR3: CASSFTGRADGEQYF
size: .; J: TRBJ1-1; V: TRBV2; D: .; DNA: TGTGCCAGCAGTGGCCCTAAAGCTTTCTTT; CDR3: CASSGPKAFF
size: .; J: TRBJ2-3; V: TRBV1; D: .; DNA: TGCACCAGGGGACTAAACACAGATACGCAGTATTTT; CDR3: CTRGLNTDTQYF
size: .; J: TRBJ2-3; V: TRBV10-1; D: .; DNA: TGCGCCAGCAGTGATCCTAGCACAGATACGCAGTATTTT; CDR3: CASSDPSTDTQYF
size: .; J: TRBJ2-1; V: TRBV5-1; D: TRBD2; DNA: TGCGCCAGCAGCTTGGTTGCGGGGGGGCAGTACAATGAGCAGTTCTTC; CDR3: CASSLVAGGQYNEQFF
size: .; J: TRBJ2-1; V: TRBV6-1; D: .; DNA: TGTGCCAGCAGTGGGGAACAGGGCTCCTACAATGAGCAGTTCTTC; CDR3: CASSGEQGSYNEQFF
size: .; J: TRBJ2-1; V: TRBV4-3; D: TRBD2; DNA: TGCGCCAGCAGCCAAGGACTAGCGGGGTACAATGAGCAGTTCTTC; CDR3: CASSQGLAGYNEQFF
size: few; J: TRBJ1-1; V: TRBV5-6; D: .; DNA: TGTGCCAGCAGCTTAGGGTCCCGAGTATCTGAAGCTTTCTTT; CDR3: CASSLGSRVSEAFF
size: .; J: TRBJ2-1; V: TRBV9; D: TRBD2; DNA: TGTGCCAGCAGCGTAAGGGGGCGGGAGGGCCTCAATGAGCAGTTCTTC; CDR3: CASSVRGREGLNEQFF
size: .; J: TRBJ2-1; V: TRBV2; D: .; DNA: TGTGCCAGCAGTGAAGAAGGGACAGCGGGCGATGAGCAGTTCTTC; CDR3: CASSEEGTAGDEQFF
size: .; J: TRBJ1-5; V: TRBV23-1; D: .; DNA: TGCGCCAGCAGTCAAAGTAGCCCCCGGACGGATCAGCCCCAGCATTTT; CDR3: CASSQSSPRTDQPQHF
size: .; J: TRBJ2-1; V: TRBV18; D: TRBD1; DNA: TGTGCCAGCTCACCACCGGGACAGGGAGGGAATGAGCAGTTCTTC; CDR3: CASSPPGQGGNEQFF
size: .; J: TRBJ2-3; V: TRBV6-1; D: TRBD1; DNA: TGTGCCAGCAGTGCCGGGACAGGGGGCCCCAGCACAGATACGCAGTATTTT; CDR3: CASSAGTGGPSTDTQYF
size: .; J: TRBJ1-2; V: TRBV2; D: .; DNA: TGTGCCAAGGCTCGGGGTAACTATGGCTACACCTTC; CDR3: CAKARGNYGYTF
size: once; J: TRBJ1-5; V: TRBV28; D: .; DNA: TGTGCCAGCAGCTTACCCTTGGCTGGGAATCAGCCCCAGCATTTT; CDR3: CASSLPLAGNQPQHF
size: .; J: TRBJ1-5; V: TRBV6-1; D: TRBD1; DNA: TGTGCCAGCAGTGTCTACAGGGGGCCCAATCAGCCCCAGCATTTT; CDR3: CASSVYRGPNQPQHF
size: .; J: TRBJ1-4; V: TRBV2; D: TRBD1; DNA: TGTGCCAGCTGGGGAGGAAGTATTCAAGGGACAGGATATGAAAAACTGTTTTTT; CDR3: CASWGGSIQGTGYEKLFF
size: few; J: TRBJ2-1; V: TRBV4-3; D: TRBD2; DNA: TGCGCCAGCAGCCAAGATGGGTCGGGAGGGTACAATGAGCAGTTCTTC; CDR3: CASSQDGSGGYNEQFF
size: .; J: TRBJ2-1; V: TRBV7-6; D: TRBD2; DNA: TGTGCCAGCAGCTTAGATGAACTAGCGGCCTCCAATGAGCAGTTCTTC; CDR3: CASSLDELAASNEQFF
size: .; J: TRBJ1-3; V: TRBV4-1; D: .; DNA: TGCGCCAGCAGCCAATCCCGGGGGGGCTCCTACTCTGGAAACACCATATATTTT; CDR3: CASSQSRGGSYSGNTIYF
size: .; J: TRBJ1-1; V: TRBV7-2; D: .; DNA: TGTGCCAGCAGCTTATACAGGGTCACTGAAGCTTTCTTT; CDR3: CASSLYRVTEAFF
size: .; J: TRBJ2-1; V: TRBV5-4; D: TRBD2; DNA: TGTGCCAGCAGCTTGGTTGGCGGGAGGGTCAATGAGCAGTTCTTC; CDR3: CASSLVGGRVNEQFF
size: .; J: TRBJ2-6; V: TRBV6-1; D: .; DNA: TGTGCCAGCAGTGAGTGGGGTGAGGCCAACGTCCTGACTTTC; CDR3: CASSEWGEANVLTF
size: .; J: TRBJ2-3; V: TRBV11-2; D: .; DNA: TGTGCCAGCAGCCGGGGCGGGACCTCGCAGTATTTT; CDR3: CASSRGGTSQYF
size: .; J: TRBJ2-5; V: TRBV5-1; D: TRBD2; DNA: TGCGCCAGCAGCTTGGGTGCGGGGGGGTACCAAGAGACCCAGTACTTC; CDR3: CASSLGAGGYQETQYF
size: .; J: TRBJ2-3; V: TRBV28; D: .; DNA: TGTGCCAGCAGCTTCACCTCCCCGGATACGCAGTATTTT; CDR3: CASSFTSPDTQYF
size: .; J: TRBJ1-5; V: TRBV1; D: .; DNA: TGCACCAGCAGCCAAGATAGACGGGGGTCCGGCAATCAGCCCCAGCATTTT; CDR3: CTSSQDRRGSGNQPQHF
size: .; J: TRBJ1-2; V: TRBV5-1; D: TRBD1; DNA: TGCGCCAGCAGCGTACAGGGGGCAGACGGCTACACCTTC; CDR3: CASSVQGADGYTF
size: .; J: TRBJ2-3; V: TRBV15; D: TRBD1; DNA: TGTGCCACCAGGACAGGGTTGAGGGATACGCAGTATTTT; CDR3: CATRTGLRDTQYF
size: few; J: TRBJ2-7; V: TRBV2; D: TRBD1; DNA: TGTGCCAGCAGTGTGGGGCCTGGACAGGGTTCCTACGAGCAGTACTTC; CDR3: CASSVGPGQGSYEQYF
size: .; J: TRBJ2-3; V: TRBV30; D: TRBD2; DNA: TGTGCCTGGAGCCTACGACTAGCGGGGGGGAGGAGCACAGATACGCAGTATTTT; CDR3: CAWSLRLAGGRSTDTQYF
size: few; J: TRBJ2-1; V: TRBV7-9; D: .; DNA: TGTGCCAGCAGCCCAAAGGGCCCCCAGGGCCAGTTCTTC; CDR3: CASSPKGPQGQFF
size: .; J: TRBJ2-1; V: TRBV7-2; D: TRBD1; DNA: TGTGCCAGCAGTAAAGCCCAGGGACAGGGGAACAATGAGCAGTTCTTC; CDR3: CASSKAQGQGNNEQFF
size: few; J: TRBJ2-2; V: TRBV7-8; D: .; DNA: TGTGCCAGCAGCTTGGACGGACACACGAACACCGGGGAGCTGTTTTTT; CDR3: CASSLDGHTNTGELFF
size: .; J: TRBJ2-1; V: TRBV5-4; D: TRBD1; DNA: TGTGCCAGCAGACCTCGGGACAGGGGCTACTCACATGAGCAGTTCTTC; CDR3: CASRPRDRGYSHEQFF
size: .; J: TRBJ1-1; V: TRBV5-5; D: .; DNA: TGTGCCAGCAGCTTGGGGAGGGGGGACACTGAAGCTTTCTTT; CDR3: CASSLGRGDTEAFF
size: .; J: TRBJ2-7; V: TRBV19; D: .; DNA: TGTGCCAGTAGTCCCGCGACAGGCTACGAGCAGTACTTC; CDR3: CASSPATGYEQYF
size: .; J: TRBJ2-2; V: TRBV6-5; D: TRBD2; DNA: TGTGCCAGCAGGGGCGGGAGGGCCTGGACCGGGGAGCTGTTTTTT; CDR3: CASRGGRAWTGELFF
size: .; J: TRBJ1-3; V: TRBV5-1; D: .; DNA: TGCGCCAGCAGCCCGACAGTACCCTCTGGAAACACCATATATTTT; CDR3: CASSPTVPSGNTIYF